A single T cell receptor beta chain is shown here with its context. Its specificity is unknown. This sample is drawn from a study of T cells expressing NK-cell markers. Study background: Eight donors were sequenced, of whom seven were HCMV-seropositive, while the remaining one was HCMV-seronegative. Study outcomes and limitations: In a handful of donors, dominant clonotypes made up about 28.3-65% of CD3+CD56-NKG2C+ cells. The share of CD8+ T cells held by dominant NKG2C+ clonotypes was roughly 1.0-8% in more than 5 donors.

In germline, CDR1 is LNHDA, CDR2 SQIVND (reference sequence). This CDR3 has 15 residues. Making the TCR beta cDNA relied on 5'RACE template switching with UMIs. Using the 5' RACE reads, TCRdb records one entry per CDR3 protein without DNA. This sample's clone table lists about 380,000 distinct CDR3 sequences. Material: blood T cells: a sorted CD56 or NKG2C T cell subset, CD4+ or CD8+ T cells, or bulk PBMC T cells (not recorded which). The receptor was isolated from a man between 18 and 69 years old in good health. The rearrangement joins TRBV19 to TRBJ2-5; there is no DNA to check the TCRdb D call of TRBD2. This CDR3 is CASSIGLAVQETQYF.